Included here is one T cell receptor beta chain sequence, with context. Its antigen is currently not known. One base away there is no much larger clone; base qualities are not given. A distance of 15 bases separates the germline ends of V and J, which lose 6 bases and 0 bases respectively. Via the germline V gene (reference sequence), CDR1 is LNHDA and CDR2 SQIVND. From the cysteine up to the phenylalanine, the CDR3 has a length of 16 residues. Only the CDR3 portion is preserved as DNA: 48 bases, with reading frame beginning at the first base. This sample is part of a study of T cells in localized non-small cell lung cancer (dated by TCRdb to 2018 to 2020). Study-wide context: The study examined T cell repertoires in roughly 240 patients with early-stage NSCLC and compared tumors with uninvolved tumor-adjacent lungs. All 230 or so NSCLC patients in the cohort were treatment-naive and had localized lung tumors that were resected. NSCLC patients had a mean age of around 66 years, and 129 were male and around 99 female.

At diagnosis, peripheral blood, uninvolved tumor-adjacent lung and tumor were collected and stored as a combination of fresh-frozen and FFPE material. Blood samples were analyzed as peripheral blood mononuclear cells for TCR repertoire profiling. Study-wide conclusions, independent of this receptor: Since the design was exploratory, TCR variables were selected using unadjusted p-values with no false-discovery rate correction. The highest T cell clonality was observed in uninvolved tumor-adjacent lung, where clonality exceeded that of tumor, suggesting that antigenic responses were more focused in uninvolved tumor-adjacent lung. A median of roughly 60 of the top 100 tumor clones were detected in paired uninvolved adjacent lung, and 28 of these tumor clones were also found among the top 100 clones of the paired uninvolved adjacent lung. Higher blood T cell density associated with longer overall survival, while higher adjacent-lung clonality associated with shorter survival. Because multi-region tumor sequencing was not performed, intratumor heterogeneity could not be ruled out.

TCR beta CDR3 regions were sequenced from DNA using the immunoSEQ Assay. Regarding the original processing steps: T cell density was computed as TCR beta template counts normalized to usable DNA estimated by amplifying housekeeping genes. Richness was estimated with the preseqR package, extrapolating to 400,000 templates for PBMC samples and 120,000 templates for tissue samples. Clonality was taken to be one minus Pielou's evenness. To identify tissue-enriched TCRs, differential abundance testing was run on productive amino-acid clonotypes with a minimum total count of 5 and an alpha of 0.1. The Jaccard Index and the Morisita Overlap Index were used to measure how much the repertoires overlapped between compartments. GLIPH grouped TCR beta CDR3s together with public tetramer-defined viral CDR3s, and a viral motif had to include at least three viral sequences and show V-gene enrichment. Imported from immuneACCESS, the table was reduced by TCRdb to in-frame sequences with V and J called. These copies leave out some clones; in studies compared against another copy, an unresolved V gene accounts for under half, and the cause of the remainder is not known. Clonal size and the V and J genes are those of that table, whereas D and trimming came from the DNA. A total of 20,000 to 25,000 clones appear in this sample, about 91% of them only once. Clones ranked in the top ten supply roughly 10% of the sample.

This sequence uses TRBV19 and TRBJ1-5; TRBD1 is perhaps the D gene, given 5 matching bases. The sequences come from peripheral blood mononuclear cells, collected before any cancer treatment. The sequence derives from a woman aged 40-69 years with stage III lung adenocarcinoma. The nucleotide sequence is TGTGCCAGTAGGTACGGGACGGTTAATAGCAATCAGCCCCAGCATTTT. This encodes CASRYGTVNSNQPQHF. The entire variable domain, with the stretches around the CDR3 drawn from the reference TRBV19 and TRBJ1-5 proteins, is DGGITQSPKYLFRKEGQNVTLSCEQNLNHDAMYWYRQDPGQGLRLIYYSQIVNDFQKGDIAEGYSVSREKKESFPLTVTSAQKNPTAFYLCASRYGTVNSNQPQHFGDGTRLSIL.